Below, 9 T cell receptor beta chains from the same sample are listed, as sequenced in a study of OX40 agonist ivuxolimab in advanced cancers. TCRdb's table, derived via immunoSEQ multiplex PCR, lists solely in-frame clones and lacks some. Seen here are around 73,000 clones, more than 80% observed once, and the top ten hold approximately 0.51%. This material consisted of CD4+ or CD8+ T cells sorted from blood, taken in a trial of the OX40 agonist ivuxolimab. These receptors all stem from an adult with an advanced solid tumor such as melanoma, head and neck, liver or kidney cancer.

The J gene is TRBJ1-2, the V gene TRBV6-1; D is unclear. V lost 8 bases to trimming and J lost 0 bases, with 13 bases between them. The germline V gene has CDR1 MNHNS and CDR2 SASEGT. The CDR3 spans 14 residues. The CDR3 is CASGTLIANYGYTF. The DNA of the CDR3 is TGTGCCAGCGGAACACTTATAGCTAACTATGGCTACACCTTC.

The chain has TRBV20-1 and TRBJ2-3; no reliable D call. CDR3 size: 11 residues. Germline values: CDR1 DFQATT, CDR2 SNEGSKA (reference sequence). V was cut by 1 base and J by 4 bases, with 3 bases left in between. Here the CDR3 reads CSARVADTQYF. CDR3 bases: TGCAGTGCTAGAGTAGCAGATACGCAGTATTTT.

The chain employs TRBV4-2 and TRBJ1-2; D unclear. The ends were cut back, 1 base at V and 0 bases at J, with 15 bases in the middle. The CDR3 runs to 17 residues. Germline V lookup: CDR1 LGHNA, CDR2 YNFKEQ. Here the CDR3 reads CASSQVEFGRTNYGYTF. The CDR3 DNA follows: TGTGCCAGCAGCCAAGTAGAATTCGGGCGGACTAACTATGGCTACACCTTC.

The rearrangement joins TRBV19 to TRBJ2-5; D is perhaps TRBD1 (5 bases). CDR1 is LNHDA, CDR2 SQIVND, per germline (reference sequence). The CDR3 consists of 15 residues. Trimming cost V 0 bases and J 5 bases, with 13 bases left between them. CDR3 in DNA: TGTGCCAGTAGTATAGATCCCCTTCCAGGGGAGACCCAGTACTTC. Translating it yields CASSIDPLPGETQYF.

The V and J genes are TRBV15 and TRBJ1-2, with 7 bases identical to TRBD1. The CDR3 is made up of 15 amino acids. V was clipped by 1 base and J by 7 bases; unmatched bases: 9. Germline loops: CDR1 LNHNV, CDR2 YYDKDF (reference sequence). The DNA of the CDR3 is TGTGCCACCAGCAGAGGACAGGGATTGGAGAGTGGCTACACCTTC. Translation: CATSRGQGLESGYTF.

The CDR3 loop reads CASSDLGLLDTEAFF. In DNA form, the CDR3 reads TGTGCCAGCAGTGATTTAGGTCTCCTGGACACTGAAGCTTTCTTT. V usage is TRBV2 and J usage is TRBJ1-1; no reliable D call. CDR1 is SNHLY and CDR2 is FYNNEI in the germline V gene. This CDR3 has 15 residues. Trimming shortened V by 3 bases and J by 3 bases, and 14 bases separated the two germline ends.

The rearrangement joins TRBV11-1 to TRBJ2-7, with 8 bases identical to TRBD1. The germline V gene encodes CDR1 SGHAT and CDR2 FQDESV (reference sequence). The CDR3 extends over 15 amino acids. V dropped 5 bases and J dropped 2; count of bases not matched to a gene: 8. CDR3 amino acids: CASSIGQGSPYEQYF. CDR3 bases: TGTGCCAGCAGCATCGGACAGGGCTCCCCCTACGAGCAGTACTTC.

Regarding this clone: Other DNA sequences in the sample encode the same CDR3. The J gene is TRBJ2-2, the V gene TRBV7-3; D not resolved. This CDR3 spans 14 amino acids. Germline V lookup: CDR1 SGHTA, CDR2 FQGTGA. V dropped 5 bases and J dropped 5 bases, with 12 bases sitting between them. In DNA form, the CDR3 reads TGTGCCAGCAGCGCCACCCGTGGGACCGGGGAGCTGTTTTTT. Protein product: CASSATRGTGELFF.

The rearrangement links TRBV5-1 to TRBJ2-2; 7 bases align to TRBD2. This CDR3 comprises 15 residues. After removal of 4 bases from V and 6 bases from J, the junction contained 9 bases not matched to a gene. Germline V lookup: CDR1 SGHRS, CDR2 YFSETQ. In nucleotides, the CDR3 is TGCGCCAGCAGCCTATCCTCTAGCGGAGCCGGGGAGCTGTTTTTT. It translates to CASSLSSSGAGELFF.